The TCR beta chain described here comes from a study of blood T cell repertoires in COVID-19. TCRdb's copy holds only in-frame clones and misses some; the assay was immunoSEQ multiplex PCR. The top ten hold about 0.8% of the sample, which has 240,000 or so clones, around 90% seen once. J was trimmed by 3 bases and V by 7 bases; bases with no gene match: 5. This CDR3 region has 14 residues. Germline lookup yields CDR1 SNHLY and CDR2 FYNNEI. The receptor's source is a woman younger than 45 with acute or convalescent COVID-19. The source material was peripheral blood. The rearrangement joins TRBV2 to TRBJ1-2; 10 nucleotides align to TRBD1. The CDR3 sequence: CASTTGGFDYGYTF. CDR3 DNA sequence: TGTGCCAGCACGACAGGGGGCTTTGACTATGGCTACACCTTC.